The 20 T cell receptor beta chains presented below share a single source sample, sequenced in a study of T-cell memory formation after mild COVID-19. TCRdb reanalysed the 5' RACE reads using MiXCR and keeps one entry per CDR3 protein. This sample carries about 610,000 distinct CDR3 sequences, around 15% of them seen once, and the ten largest clones take roughly 8.2%. Sequenced: PBMCs or a T cell subset sorted from them (not recorded which). Source of these receptors: an adult woman who had mild COVID-19 (a few samples of this study predate the infection). Cell type and time point are not known.

This clonotype was recorded a few times. The chain combines TRBV24-1 with TRBJ2-1, with unresolved D. The V gene's germline CDR1 is KGHDR and CDR2 SFDVKD. The CDR3 is 15 residues long. Trimming pared 4 bases from V and 3 bases from J, leaving 12 bases between. The CDR3 loop is CATSESRTLYNEQFF. For the CDR3, the DNA is TGTGCCACCAGTGAGAGCCGAACCCTCTACAATGAGCAGTTCTTC.

This clonotype was counted only a few times. The rearrangement joins TRBV6-5 to TRBJ1-2, with 7 bases fitting TRBD1. The ends lost 4 bases at V and 7 bases at J; junction bases unmatched: 12. Germline V gives CDR1 MNHEY, CDR2 SVGAGI. The CDR3 extends over 15 amino acids. CDR3 nucleotides: TGTGCCAGCAGTTCCAGACAGGGATCGGTGTTTGGCTACACCTTC. Its translation is CASSSRQGSVFGYTF.

This clonotype has only a few counts. The chain carries TRBV5-1 and TRBJ2-1, with D maybe TRBD2 (8 bases). The V gene lost 4 bases and the J gene lost 8 bases, with 16 bases spanning the gap. The CDR3 covers 14 residues. Germline CDR1 is SGHRS and CDR2 is YFSETQ. CDR3 region: CASSQGLGGDEQFF. CDR3 nucleotides: TGCGCCAGCAGCCAGGGACTAGGGGGCGATGAGCAGTTCTTC.

This clonotype came up a few times. The rearrangement uses TRBV6-5 and TRBJ1-1, with D possibly being TRBD1 (5 bases). Trimming removed 2 bases from V and 1 base from J, with 11 bases in between. There are 15 residues in the CDR3. Germline V lookup: CDR1 MNHEY, CDR2 SVGAGI. CDR3: CASSYVGGWNTEAFF. The CDR3 DNA follows: TGTGCCAGCAGTTACGTTGGGGGATGGAACACTGAAGCTTTCTTT.

A few counts support this clonotype. The chain combines TRBV5-6 with TRBJ2-4, with D possibly matching TRBD1 (6 bases). V lost 4 bases and J lost 8, with 16 bases in between. Germline V CDR1 and CDR2: SGHDT, YYEEEE. The length of the CDR3 is 14 residues. The CDR3 region has the DNA TGTGCCAGCAGCCTCCGAGGGGGACAAGACATTCAGTACTTC. It translates to CASSLRGGQDIQYF.

The rearrangement joins TRBV7-9 to TRBJ2-3; D unclear. The CDR3 loop spans 15 amino acids. The germline V gene has CDR1 SEHNR and CDR2 FQNEAQ (reference sequence). Trimming shortened V by 1 base and J by 1 base, and 9 bases separated the two germline ends. The CDR3 DNA is TGTGCCAGCAGCTTAGTTTTAGGCCGCACAGATACGCAGTATTTT. This encodes CASSLVLGRTDTQYF.

This clonotype showed up just a few times. The chain links TRBV6-5 to TRBJ2-5; 7 bases fit TRBD1. Germline CDR1 and CDR2: MNHEY and SVGAGI. The CDR3 contains 17 residues. Trimming removed 2 bases from V and 5 bases from J; junction bases left unmatched: 14. In DNA, the CDR3 is TGTGCCAGCAGTTACCTCACAAACGACAGGGCCGTCGAGACCCAGTACTTC. It specifies CASSYLTNDRAVETQYF.

There are many counts of this clonotype. The chain recombines TRBV6-5 with TRBJ1-1, with 9 bases matching TRBD1. The CDR3 has 15 residues. Germline values: CDR1 MNHEY, CDR2 SVGAGI. The junction had 4 bases not matched to a gene; V was cut back by 5 bases and J by 0 bases. CDR3 residues: CASSRGQGMNTEAFF. CDR3 coding DNA: TGTGCCAGCAGTCGAGGACAGGGGATGAACACTGAAGCTTTCTTT.

This clonotype was detected a few times. The chain couples TRBV5-1 to TRBJ2-1, with TRBD1 matching 11 bases. The CDR3 contains 15 residues. Germline V gene data show CDR1 as SGHRS and CDR2 as YFSETQ. J lost 9 bases, V lost 3 bases, and 8 bases had no gene match. CDR3 residues: CASSYDGTGGSEQFF. CDR3 DNA sequence: TGCGCCAGCAGCTACGATGGGACAGGGGGAAGTGAGCAGTTCTTC.

The chain uses TRBV20-1 and TRBJ1-1, with D possibly TRBD1 on 5 matching bases. The germline V gene has CDR1 DFQATT and CDR2 SNEGSKA (reference sequence). The V gene lost 7 bases and the J gene lost 5 bases, with 17 bases spanning the gap. This CDR3 region has 13 residues. The CDR3 DNA is TGCAGTGTTCATTGGCGGGACCTGACTGAAGCTTTCTTT. This gives the protein CSVHWRDLTEAFF.

This clonotype turned up a few times. The DNA for the CDR3 is TGCAGTGCTACCACGATACCGGGGCTAGCGGGGGCAGATACGCAGTATTTT. It yields the protein CSATTIPGLAGADTQYF. The chain carries TRBV20-1 and TRBJ2-3; TRBD2 aligns across 10 bases. Trimming cost V 4 bases and J 4 bases; bases outside gene matches: 14. Germline CDR1 DFQATT, CDR2 SNEGSKA (reference sequence). The CDR3 has 17 amino acids.

There are a few counts of this clonotype. The rearrangement joins TRBV7-7 to TRBJ2-2, with D uncertain. CDR3 length: 15 residues. Germline loops: CDR1 SSHAT, CDR2 FNYEAQ (reference sequence). V shed 4 bases and J shed 6 bases, with 15 bases lying between them. The DNA for the CDR3 is TGTGCCAGCAGCTCCACGGGCCATACCTCCGGGGAGCTGTTTTTT. This gives the protein CASSSTGHTSGELFF.

This clonotype was counted a few times. The CDR3 sequence: CAISERDRAYEQYF. The CDR3 DNA sequence: TGTGCCATCAGTGAAAGGGACAGAGCCTACGAGCAGTACTTC. The V gene is TRBV10-3, the J gene TRBJ2-7, with 7 bases fitting TRBD1. The CDR3 loop spans 14 amino acids. CDR1 is ENHRY and CDR2 is SYGVKD in the germline V gene. Trimming removed 3 bases from V and 2 bases from J; junction bases left unmatched: 4.

This clonotype was observed a handful of times. The J gene is TRBJ2-5, the V gene TRBV20-1; D remains ambiguous. Between the trimmed V and J ends, which lost 5 bases and 0 bases, there was a span of 10 bases. The CDR3 is 13 amino acids. The germline CDR1 and CDR2 sequences are DFQATT and SNEGSKA (reference sequence). Here the CDR3 reads CSARTWDQETQYF. In DNA form, the CDR3 reads TGCAGTGCTCGTACTTGGGACCAAGAGACCCAGTACTTC.

The chain carries TRBV6-5 and TRBJ2-2; TRBD2 agrees at 8 bases. The CDR3 runs 17 residues. V shed 2 bases, J shed 5 bases, and the junction held 10 bases outside the gene matches. Germline values: CDR1 MNHEY, CDR2 SVGAGI. CDR3 loop: CASSYGTGGPWTGELFF. DNA for the CDR3: TGTGCCAGCAGTTACGGGACGGGAGGGCCCTGGACCGGGGAGCTGTTTTTT.

This CDR3 is CASSRGLFPSKNIQYF. As DNA, the CDR3 is TGTGCCAGCAGCCGGGGCCTTTTTCCTTCCAAAAACATTCAGTACTTC. This chain uses TRBV7-2 with TRBJ2-4, with D perhaps TRBD1 or TRBD2 (5 bases each). V dropped 5 bases and J dropped 2 bases, with 16 bases sitting between them. CDR1 is SGHTA, CDR2 FQGNSA, per germline. The CDR3 is 16 amino acids.

This clonotype was detected a few times. The V and J genes are TRBV15 and TRBJ1-1; no clear D. The CDR3 loop spans 13 amino acids. CDR1 is LNHNV, CDR2 YYDKDF, per germline (reference sequence). V was cut by 3 bases and J by 7 bases, with 12 bases left in between. The CDR3 sequence is CATSRPTVNEAFF. In nucleotides, the CDR3 is TGTGCCACCAGCAGGCCCACCGTGAATGAAGCTTTCTTT.

The gene calls are TRBV20-1 and TRBJ2-3, with D perhaps matching TRBD2 (5 bases). The ends were cut back, 3 bases at V and 3 bases at J, with 13 bases in the middle. The CDR3 runs to 14 residues. Looked up from germline, CDR1 is DFQATT and CDR2 is SNEGSKA (reference sequence). The chain's CDR3 is CSASQAGPTDTQYF. Written as DNA, the CDR3 is TGCAGTGCTAGTCAGGCGGGTCCGACAGATACGCAGTATTTT.

This sequence joins TRBV20-1 and TRBJ2-5; possibly TRBD1 for D (5 bases). Trimming shortened V by 1 base and J by 4 bases, and 10 bases separated the two germline ends. The germline CDR1 and CDR2 sequences are DFQATT and SNEGSKA (reference sequence). This CDR3 contains 13 residues. The CDR3 region has the DNA TGCAGTGCTAGAGGAACAGGAACAGAGACCCAGTACTTC. It specifies CSARGTGTETQYF.

This clonotype was picked up a small number of times. This sequence joins TRBV7-9 and TRBJ2-5, with 9 bases lining up with TRBD1. Germline V CDR1 and CDR2: SEHNR, FQNEAQ (reference sequence). V lost 4 bases, J lost 4 bases, and 7 bases stayed unmatched. CDR3 length: 15 amino acids. The CDR3 sequence is CASSSDRGSRETQYF. CDR3 nucleotides: TGTGCCAGCAGCTCAGACAGGGGGTCCCGAGAGACCCAGTACTTC.